The 11 T cell receptor beta chains listed next were all sequenced from one sample in a study of CD4+ T cells in melanoma. The repertoire was sequenced with immunoSEQ multiplex PCR; TCRdb's copy has only in-frame clones and lacks some. The profile shows thousands of clones, approximately 71% of them singletons. The sample was cells from a culture (not recorded whether cultured in vitro). The receptors originated from a human donor with melanoma.

This sequence joins TRBV4-1 and TRBJ2-7; tentatively, D is TRBD1 (5 bases). The CDR3 sequence is 17 residues long. V dropped 3 bases and J dropped 2 bases, with 20 bases sitting between them. Germline V gene data show CDR1 as MGHRA and CDR2 as YSYEKL. Here the CDR3 DNA reads TGCGCCAGCAGCCAGCTGACTGTAGGGGCCCTACCCTACGAGCAGTACTTC. Translated: CASSQLTVGALPYEQYF.

The rearrangement links TRBV27 to TRBJ2-7; 8 nucleotides align to TRBD2. V lost 7 bases and J lost 3; bases outside the gene matches: 20. Germline V gene sequence: CDR1 MNHEY, CDR2 SMNVEV (reference sequence). The CDR3 totals 18 residues. For the CDR3, the DNA is TGTGCCAGCACCTCCCCCGCGGGGGGCTTTTTGAGGAGCTACGAGCAGTACTTC. It encodes CASTSPAGGFLRSYEQYF.

For the CDR3, the DNA is TGTGCCAGCAGTGAATTTCAAGGTGGGACCCAGTACTTC. It codes for CASSEFQGGTQYF. V is TRBV25-1 and J is TRBJ2-5; D not certain. Germline V gene lookup returns CDR1 MGHDK and CDR2 SYGVNS. CDR3 length: 13 residues. The V and J ends lost 1 base and 7 bases respectively, with 10 bases between them.

V is TRBV5-4 and J is TRBJ2-6, with D unclear. Germline CDR1 is SGHNT and CDR2 is YYREEE (reference sequence). The V and J ends lost 3 bases and 2 bases respectively, with 6 bases between them. The CDR3 sequence is 14 residues long. The CDR3 region is CASSSTAGANVLTF. CDR3 in DNA: TGTGCCAGCAGCTCCACGGCTGGGGCCAACGTCCTGACTTTC.

The sample holds a few counts of this clone. The V gene is TRBV19, the J gene TRBJ2-3; tentatively, D is TRBD1 (5 bases). The CDR3 is 14 amino acids. Germline V gene data show CDR1 as LNHDA and CDR2 as SQIVND (reference sequence). V was cut by 5 bases and J by 0 bases, with 9 bases left in between. The CDR3 loop reads CASSRQGSTDTQYF. The CDR3 nucleotides are TGTGCCAGTAGTCGGCAGGGAAGCACAGATACGCAGTATTTT.

The CDR3 region is CASINIRGVRGYTF. Here the CDR3 DNA reads TGTGCCAGCATTAACATTCGGGGGGTACGTGGCTACACCTTC. The chain couples TRBV6-1 to TRBJ1-2, with TRBD1 as a possible D gene (5 bases). Germline lookup yields CDR1 MNHNS and CDR2 SASEGT. CDR3 length: 14 amino acids. V dropped 7 bases and J dropped 7 bases, with 19 bases sitting between them.

This clone was seen a few times. The CDR3 here is CASSSGTGLKYEKLFF. CDR3 nucleotides: TGTGCCAGCAGTTCCGGGACAGGGTTAAAATATGAAAAACTGTTTTTT. The chain recombines TRBV6-6 with TRBJ1-4; 9 nucleotides align to TRBD1. The CDR3 length is 16 residues. The germline CDR1 and CDR2 sequences are MNHNY and SVGAGI (reference sequence). Trimming took 4 bases from V and 6 from J; bases not matched to a gene: 9.

The chain has TRBV9 and TRBJ2-3; 7 bases match TRBD1. Germline trimming cut 0 bases from V and 5 bases from J; bases unmatched to any gene: 9. Germline-derived CDR1 and CDR2 are SGDLS and YYNGEE. This CDR3 is 16 amino acids long. The CDR3 reads CASSVGRGQTLDTQYF. The CDR3, as DNA: TGTGCCAGCAGCGTAGGCCGGGGACAGACGCTAGATACGCAGTATTTT.

The rearrangement uses TRBV11-2 and TRBJ2-7, with 8 bases matching TRBD2. Trimming cost V 4 bases and J 2 bases; bases outside gene matches: 7. The germline V gene has CDR1 SGHAT and CDR2 FQNNGV. The CDR3 is made up of 15 amino acids. The CDR3 loop is CASSSPGTSTYEQYF. CDR3 in DNA: TGTGCCAGCAGCTCCCCCGGGACTAGTACCTACGAGCAGTACTTC.

The chain combines TRBV18 with TRBJ1-5; possible D gene TRBD1, 5 bases. The CDR3 has 15 residues. The germline CDR1 and CDR2 sequences are KGHSH and LQKENI. V was trimmed by 1 base and J by 1 base, leaving 8 bases between them. The CDR3 loop is CASSPQGRSNQPQHF. CDR3 DNA sequence: TGTGCCAGCTCACCACAGGGACGAAGCAATCAGCCCCAGCATTTT.

CDR3 in amino acids: CASTQSDRRGYTF. The CDR3, as DNA: TGTGCCAGCACCCAATCGGACAGGAGAGGCTACACCTTC. The chain links TRBV11-2 to TRBJ1-2; 7 bases match TRBD1. V lost 7 bases and J lost 8; bases outside the gene matches: 10. Germline-derived CDR1 and CDR2 are SGHAT and FQNNGV. The CDR3 runs 13 residues.